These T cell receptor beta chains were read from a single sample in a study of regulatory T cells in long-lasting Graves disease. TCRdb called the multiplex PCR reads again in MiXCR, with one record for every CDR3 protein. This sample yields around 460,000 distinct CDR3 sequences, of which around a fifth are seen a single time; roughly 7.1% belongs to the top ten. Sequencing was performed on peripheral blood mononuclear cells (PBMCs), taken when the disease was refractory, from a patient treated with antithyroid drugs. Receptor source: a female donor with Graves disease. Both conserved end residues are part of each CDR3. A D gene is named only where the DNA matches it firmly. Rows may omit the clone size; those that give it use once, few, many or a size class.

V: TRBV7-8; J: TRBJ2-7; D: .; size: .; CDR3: CASSLYRDSYEQYF; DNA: TGTGCCAGCAGCTTATACAGGGACTCCTACGAGCAGTACTTC
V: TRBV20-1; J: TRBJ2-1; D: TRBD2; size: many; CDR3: CSAVAGGEYNEQFF; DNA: TGCAGTGCTGTAGCGGGAGGAGAGTACAATGAGCAGTTCTTC
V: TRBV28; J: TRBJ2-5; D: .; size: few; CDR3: CASSSLRGLQETQYF; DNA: TGTGCCAGCAGTTCATTACGAGGTCTCCAAGAGACCCAGTACTTC
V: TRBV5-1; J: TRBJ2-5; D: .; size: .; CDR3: CASRNLQETQYF; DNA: TGCGCCAGCAGGAACCTCCAAGAGACCCAGTACTTC
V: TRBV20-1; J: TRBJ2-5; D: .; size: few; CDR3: CSARDRSGVPQETQYF; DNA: TGCAGTGCTAGAGATAGGTCGGGAGTTCCCCAAGAGACCCAGTACTTC
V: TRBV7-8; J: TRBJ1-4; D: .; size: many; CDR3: CASAGEKLFF; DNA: TGTGCCAGCGCCGGTGAAAAACTGTTTTTT
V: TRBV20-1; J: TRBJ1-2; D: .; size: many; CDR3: CSARDPGEGGIGGYTF; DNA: TGCAGTGCTAGAGATCCAGGGGAGGGGGGCATTGGTGGCTACACCTTC
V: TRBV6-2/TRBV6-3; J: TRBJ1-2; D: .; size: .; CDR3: CASSYSENYGYTF; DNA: TGTGCCAGCAGTTACTCAGAGAACTATGGCTACACCTTC
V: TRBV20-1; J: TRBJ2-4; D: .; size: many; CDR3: CSANNPGPDRLDIQYF; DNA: TGCAGTGCCAACAATCCGGGCCCCGACCGGTTAGACATTCAGTACTTC
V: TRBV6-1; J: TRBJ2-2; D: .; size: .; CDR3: CASSRAGTPAAGELFF; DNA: TGTGCCAGCAGTCGCGCAGGGACGCCGGCCGCCGGGGAGCTGTTTTTT
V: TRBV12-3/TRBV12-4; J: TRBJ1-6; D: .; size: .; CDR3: CASSFGSSPLHF; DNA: TGTGCCAGCAGTTTTGGGAGTTCACCCCTCCACTTT
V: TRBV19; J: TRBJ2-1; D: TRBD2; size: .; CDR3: CASWRGGPGNEQFF; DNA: TGTGCCAGCTGGAGGGGAGGGCCGGGGAATGAGCAGTTCTTC
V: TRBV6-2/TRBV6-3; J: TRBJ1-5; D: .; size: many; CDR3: CASSYSSFSNQPQHF; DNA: TGTGCCAGCAGTTACTCGAGTTTTTCGAATCAGCCCCAGCATTTT
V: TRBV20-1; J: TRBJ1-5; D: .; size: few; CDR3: CSASGVGMYSNQPQHF; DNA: TGCAGTGCTAGTGGGGTAGGGATGTATAGCAATCAGCCCCAGCATTTT
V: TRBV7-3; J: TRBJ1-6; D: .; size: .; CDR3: CASSLIGGGNSPLHF; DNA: TGTGCCAGCAGCTTAATCGGGGGAGGCAATTCACCCCTCCACTTT
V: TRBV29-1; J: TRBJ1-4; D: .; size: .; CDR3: CSANKRGGTNEKLFF; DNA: TGCAGCGCAAATAAGAGGGGGGGAACTAATGAAAAACTGTTTTTT
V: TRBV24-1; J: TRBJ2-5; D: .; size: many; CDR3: CATSDTVAGKGQTQYF; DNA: TGTGCCACCAGTGATACCGTCGCAGGGAAGGGGCAGACCCAGTACTTC
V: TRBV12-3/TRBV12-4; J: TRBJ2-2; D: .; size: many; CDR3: CASSLGEGAGELFF; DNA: TGTGCCAGCAGTTTAGGGGAGGGGGCCGGGGAGCTGTTTTTT
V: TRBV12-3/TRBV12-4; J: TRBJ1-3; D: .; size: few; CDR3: CASSLALAGRNTIYF; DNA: TGTGCCAGCAGTTTAGCGCTGGCAGGTCGGAACACCATATATTTT
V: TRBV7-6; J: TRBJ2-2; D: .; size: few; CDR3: CASSLGGSSTGELFF; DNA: TGTGCCAGCAGCTTAGGTGGGTCTTCCACCGGGGAGCTGTTTTTT
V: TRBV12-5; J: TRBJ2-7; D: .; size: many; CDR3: CASDRTWGTSYEQYF; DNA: TGTGCTAGTGATCGAACATGGGGCACCTCCTACGAGCAGTACTTC
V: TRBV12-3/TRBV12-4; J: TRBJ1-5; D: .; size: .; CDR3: CASSLEQASQPQHF; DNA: TGTGCCAGCAGTTTGGAACAGGCGAGTCAGCCCCAGCATTTT
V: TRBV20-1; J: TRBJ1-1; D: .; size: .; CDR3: CSARWGNAPSEAFF; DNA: TGCAGTGCTAGGTGGGGCAATGCTCCCTCTGAAGCTTTCTTT
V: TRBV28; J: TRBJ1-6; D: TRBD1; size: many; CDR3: CANSPRTGGGSPLHF; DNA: TGTGCCAACAGTCCCCGGACAGGGGGCGGGTCACCCCTCCACTTT
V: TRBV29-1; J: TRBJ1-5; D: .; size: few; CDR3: CSARRGRSNQPQHF; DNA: TGCAGCGCCCGACGGGGGAGAAGCAATCAGCCCCAGCATTTT
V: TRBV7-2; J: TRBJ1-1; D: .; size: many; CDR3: CASSLAAVNTEAFF; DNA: TGTGCCAGCAGCTTAGCCGCCGTGAACACTGAAGCTTTCTTT
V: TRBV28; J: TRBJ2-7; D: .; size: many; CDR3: CASSLPGRTYEQYF; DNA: TGTGCCAGCAGTTTGCCGGGACGGACCTACGAGCAGTACTTC
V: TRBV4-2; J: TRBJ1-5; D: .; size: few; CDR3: CASSQDWLQKGQPQHF; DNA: TGTGCCAGCAGCCAAGATTGGTTACAGAAAGGTCAGCCCCAGCATTTT
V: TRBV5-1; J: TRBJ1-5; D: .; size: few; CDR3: CASSLVGGVGQPQHF; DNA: TGCGCCAGCAGCTTGGTAGGTGGGGTTGGCCAGCCCCAGCATTTT
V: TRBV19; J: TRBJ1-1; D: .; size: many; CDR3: CASSINPGNTEAFF; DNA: TGTGCCAGTAGTATTAACCCAGGGAACACTGAAGCTTTCTTT
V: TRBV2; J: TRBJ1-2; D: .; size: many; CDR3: CASSERGANGYTF; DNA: TGTGCCAGCAGTGAAAGGGGAGCTAATGGCTACACCTTC
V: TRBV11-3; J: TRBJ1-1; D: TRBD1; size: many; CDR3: CASSESHTRDRVMNTEAFF; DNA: TGTGCCAGCAGCGAATCCCATACCCGGGACAGGGTGATGAACACTGAAGCTTTCTTT
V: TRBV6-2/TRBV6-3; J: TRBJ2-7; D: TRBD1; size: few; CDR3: CASSYRQGIIYEQYF; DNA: TGTGCCAGCAGTTACCGACAGGGGATCATCTACGAGCAGTACTTC
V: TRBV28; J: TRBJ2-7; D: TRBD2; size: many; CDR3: CASTTTTGLTLYEQYF; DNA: TGTGCCAGCACAACGACCACGGGACTAACTCTCTACGAGCAGTACTTC
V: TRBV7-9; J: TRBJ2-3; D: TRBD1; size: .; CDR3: CASSNRQGTDTQYF; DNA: TGTGCCAGCAGCAACCGACAGGGGACAGATACGCAGTATTTT
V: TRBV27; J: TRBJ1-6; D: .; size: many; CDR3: CASSSVGGQLNSPLHF; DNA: TGTGCCAGCAGTTCCGTCGGGGGCCAGCTAAATTCACCCCTCCACTTT
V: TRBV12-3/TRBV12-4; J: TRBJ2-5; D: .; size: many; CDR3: CASSAGAGGTETQYF; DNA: TGTGCCAGCAGTGCGGGAGCAGGGGGGACGGAGACCCAGTACTTC
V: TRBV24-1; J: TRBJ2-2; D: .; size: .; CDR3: CATSDFGGAAGELFF; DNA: TGTGCCACCAGTGATTTTGGAGGGGCTGCCGGGGAGCTGTTTTTT
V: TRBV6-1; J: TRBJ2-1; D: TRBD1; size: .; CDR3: CASSLDRGWNEQFF; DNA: TGTGCCAGCAGTCTAGACAGGGGGTGGAATGAGCAGTTCTTC
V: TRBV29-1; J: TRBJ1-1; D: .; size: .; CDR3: CSVEPEAFF; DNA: TGCAGCGTTGAGCCTGAAGCTTTCTTT
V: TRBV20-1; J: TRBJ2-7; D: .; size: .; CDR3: CSAPSGNRDYEQYF; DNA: TGCAGTGCCCCAAGCGGGAACAGGGACTACGAGCAGTACTTC
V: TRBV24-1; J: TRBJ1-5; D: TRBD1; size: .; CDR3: CATSKQGEYQPQHF; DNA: TGTGCCACCAGTAAACAGGGGGAGTATCAGCCCCAGCATTTT
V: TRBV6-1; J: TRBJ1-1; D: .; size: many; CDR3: CASSASRLPNTEAFF; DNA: TGTGCCAGCAGTGCGTCGAGACTCCCGAACACTGAAGCTTTCTTT
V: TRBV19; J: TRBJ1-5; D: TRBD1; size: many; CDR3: CASTNTGTGSNQPQHF; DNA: TGTGCCAGCACCAACACCGGGACAGGGAGCAATCAGCCCCAGCATTTT
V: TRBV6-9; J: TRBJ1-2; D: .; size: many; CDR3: CASSYSRPLGLGYTF; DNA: TGTGCCAGCAGTTACTCCCGACCTCTGGGTCTTGGCTACACCTTC
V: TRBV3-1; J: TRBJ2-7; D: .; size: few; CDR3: CASSQVGPEQYF; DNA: TGTGCCAGCAGCCAAGTTGGGCCAGAGCAGTACTTC
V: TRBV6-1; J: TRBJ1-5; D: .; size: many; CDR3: CASTPGIQPQHF; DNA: TGTGCCAGCACCCCCGGGATCCAGCCCCAGCATTTT
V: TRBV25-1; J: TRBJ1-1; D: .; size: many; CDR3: CASALGGAGTEAFF; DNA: TGTGCCAGCGCCCTTGGGGGCGCAGGGACTGAAGCTTTCTTT
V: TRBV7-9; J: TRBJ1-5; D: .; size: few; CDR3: CASSLEGVSQPQHF; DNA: TGTGCCAGCAGCTTAGAAGGGGTGAGTCAGCCCCAGCATTTT
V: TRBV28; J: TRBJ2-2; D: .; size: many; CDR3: CASSFRPGDTGELFF; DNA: TGTGCCAGCAGTTTCCGACCGGGGGACACCGGGGAGCTGTTTTTT
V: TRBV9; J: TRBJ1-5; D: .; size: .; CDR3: CASSVDVNQPQHF; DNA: TGTGCCAGCAGCGTAGATGTGAATCAGCCCCAGCATTTT
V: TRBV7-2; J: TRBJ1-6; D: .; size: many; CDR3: CASSLDGYNSPLHF; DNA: TGTGCCAGCAGCTTAGACGGCTATAATTCACCCCTCCACTTT
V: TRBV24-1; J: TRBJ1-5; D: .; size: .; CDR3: CATSDPDGSNQPQHF; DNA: TGTGCCACCAGTGATCCAGACGGTAGCAATCAGCCCCAGCATTTT
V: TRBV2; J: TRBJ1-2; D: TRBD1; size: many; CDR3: CASSNYRGGYGYTF; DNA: TGTGCCAGCAGTAATTACAGGGGAGGTTATGGCTACACCTTC
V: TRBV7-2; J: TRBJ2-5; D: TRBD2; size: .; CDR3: CASSLVAGDWETQYF; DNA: TGTGCCAGCAGCTTAGTAGCGGGAGATTGGGAGACCCAGTACTTC
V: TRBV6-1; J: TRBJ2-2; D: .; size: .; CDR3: CASSELGENTGELFF; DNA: TGTGCCAGCAGTGAACTGGGAGAGAACACCGGGGAGCTGTTTTTT
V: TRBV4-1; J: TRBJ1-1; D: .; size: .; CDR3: CASSPLTQMNTEAFF; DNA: TGCGCCAGCAGCCCCCTAACACAGATGAACACTGAAGCTTTCTTT
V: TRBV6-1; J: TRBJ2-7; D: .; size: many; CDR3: CASSEGVGPYEQYF; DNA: TGTGCCAGCAGTGAAGGGGTGGGACCCTACGAGCAGTACTTC
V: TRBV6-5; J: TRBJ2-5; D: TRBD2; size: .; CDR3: CASSYPPGGETQYF; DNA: TGTGCCAGCAGTTACCCACCGGGGGGGGAGACCCAGTACTTC